The 4 T cell receptor beta chains below were found in one sample sequenced in a study of PD-1 blockade in classical Hodgkin lymphoma. Every patient was affected by relapse after autologous stem cell transplantation, while exposure to brentuximab vedotin was not uniform. The method was immunoSEQ multiplex PCR; TCRdb's version includes in-frame clones alone and lacks a portion of them. The sample has tens of thousands of clones, around 80% seen once. The sequencing here drew on peripheral blood mononuclear cells (PBMCs), taken before the second cycle of nivolumab. The origin of the receptors is a human donor with classical Hodgkin lymphoma.

The chain joins TRBV30 to TRBJ1-4, with 9 bases aligning to TRBD1. The CDR3 loop spans 14 amino acids. Germline lookup yields CDR1 GTSNPN and CDR2 SVGIG (reference sequence). V shed 5 bases and J 7 bases; nucleotides not matched to a gene: 8. In DNA, the CDR3 is TGTGCCTGGTCCGCCGGGACAGGGTTTGAAAAACTGTTTTTT. Encoded protein: CAWSAGTGFEKLFF.

The J gene is TRBJ1-1, the V gene TRBV2; tentative D call: TRBD1 (6 bases). V lost 7 bases, J lost 1 base, and 13 bases lay in between. This CDR3 spans 14 amino acids. Germline assignment: CDR1 SNHLY and CDR2 FYNNEI. The CDR3 spells CASKRTDQNTEAFF. The DNA of the CDR3 is TGTGCCAGCAAACGGACAGACCAGAACACTGAAGCTTTCTTT. The full variable domain, in which reference TRBV2 and TRBJ1-1 provide the parts outside the CDR3, is EPEVTQTPSHQVTQMGQEVILRCVPISNHLYFYWYRQILGQKVEFLVSFYNNEISEKSEIFDDQFSVERPDGSNFTLKIRSTKLEDSAMYFCASKRTDQNTEAFFGQGTRLTVV.

The CDR3 DNA follows: TGTGCCAGCAAGGGACAGGTGTACAATGAGCAGTTCTTC. It specifies CASKGQVYNEQFF. The chain joins TRBV6-6 to TRBJ2-1; TRBD1 agrees at 8 bases. The CDR3 loop spans 13 amino acids. Germline V lookup: CDR1 MNHNY, CDR2 SVGAGI (reference sequence). V was pared by 7 bases and J by 4 bases, with 3 bases of the junction left unmatched.

This sequence joins TRBV11-3 and TRBJ2-7, with a possible D match to TRBD2 (7 bases). CDR1 and CDR2 (germline): SGHNT, YENEEA. V was shortened by 2 bases and J by 1 base, with 12 bases between the two germline ends. There are 15 residues in the CDR3. The DNA of the CDR3 is TGTGCCAGCAGCTTAAGCCGGGGGGCGTCCTACGAGCAGTACTTC. Its translation: CASSLSRGASYEQYF. Full variable domain (missing parts from reference TRBV11-3 and TRBJ2-7): EAGVVQSPRYKIIEKKQPVAFWCNPISGHNTLYWYLQNLGQGPELLIRYENEEAVDDSQLPKDRFSAERLKGVDSTLKIQPAELGDSAVYLCASSLSRGASYEQYFGPGTRLTVT.